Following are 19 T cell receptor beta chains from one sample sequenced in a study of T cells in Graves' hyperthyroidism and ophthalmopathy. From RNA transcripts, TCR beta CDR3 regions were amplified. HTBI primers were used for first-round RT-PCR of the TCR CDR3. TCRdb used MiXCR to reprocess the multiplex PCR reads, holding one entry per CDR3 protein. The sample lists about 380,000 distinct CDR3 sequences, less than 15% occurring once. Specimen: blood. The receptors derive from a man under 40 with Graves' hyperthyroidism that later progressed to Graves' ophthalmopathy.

In DNA, the CDR3 is TGCAGTGCTAGAGATGGGAGGAAAGCTCAAGAGACCCAGTACTTC. Protein sequence: CSARDGRKAQETQYF. The gene calls are TRBV20-1 and TRBJ2-5; perhaps TRBD2 as D (6 bases). The length of the CDR3 is 15 residues. Looked up from germline, CDR1 is DFQATT and CDR2 is SNEGSKA (reference sequence). V was trimmed by 0 bases and J by 2 bases, leaving 13 bases between them.

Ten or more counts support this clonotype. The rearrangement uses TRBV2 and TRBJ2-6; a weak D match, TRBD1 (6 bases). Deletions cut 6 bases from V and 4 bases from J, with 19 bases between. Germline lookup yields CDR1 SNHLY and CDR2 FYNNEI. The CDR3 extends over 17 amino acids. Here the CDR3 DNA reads TGTGCCAGCAGCCATGGACAGCCGTTTTCCGGGGCCAACGTCCTGACTTTC. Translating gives CASSHGQPFSGANVLTF.

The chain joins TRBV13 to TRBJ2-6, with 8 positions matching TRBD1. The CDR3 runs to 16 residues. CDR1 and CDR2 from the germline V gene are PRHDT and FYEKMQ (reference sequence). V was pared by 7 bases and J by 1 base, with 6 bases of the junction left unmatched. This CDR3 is CASMKTGVSGANVLTF. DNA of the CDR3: TGTGCCAGCATGAAGACAGGGGTGTCTGGGGCCAACGTCCTGACTTTC.

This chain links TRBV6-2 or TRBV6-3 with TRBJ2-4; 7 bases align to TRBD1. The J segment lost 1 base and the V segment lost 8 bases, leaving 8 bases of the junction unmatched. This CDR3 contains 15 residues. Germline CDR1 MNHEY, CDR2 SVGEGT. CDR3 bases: TGTGCCAGCGGATGGACAGGACGTGCCAAAAACATTCAGTACTTC. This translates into CASGWTGRAKNIQYF.

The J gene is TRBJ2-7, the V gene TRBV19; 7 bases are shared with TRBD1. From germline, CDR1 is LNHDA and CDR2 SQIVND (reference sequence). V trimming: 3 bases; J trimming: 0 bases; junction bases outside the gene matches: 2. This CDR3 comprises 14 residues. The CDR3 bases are TGTGCCAGTAGTATGGGACAGTACTCCTACGAGCAGTACTTC. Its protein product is CASSMGQYSYEQYF.

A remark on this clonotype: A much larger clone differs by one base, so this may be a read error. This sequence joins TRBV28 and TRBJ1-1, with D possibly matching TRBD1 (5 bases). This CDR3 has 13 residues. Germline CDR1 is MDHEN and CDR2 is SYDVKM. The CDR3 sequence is CASSLQGPTKAFF. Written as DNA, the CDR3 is TGTGCCAGCAGTCTTCAGGGTCCCACTAAAGCTTTCTTT.

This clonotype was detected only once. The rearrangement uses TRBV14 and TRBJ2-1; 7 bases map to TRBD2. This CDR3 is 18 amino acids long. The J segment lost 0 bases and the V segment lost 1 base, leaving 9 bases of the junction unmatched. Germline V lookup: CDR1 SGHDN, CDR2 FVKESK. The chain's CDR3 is CASSQGWGGPSSYNEQFF. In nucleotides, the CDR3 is TGTGCCAGCAGCCAAGGGTGGGGGGGTCCTAGCTCCTACAATGAGCAGTTCTTC. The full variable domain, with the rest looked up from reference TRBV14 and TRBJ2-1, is EAGVTQFPSHSVIEKGQTVTLRCDPISGHDNLYWYRRVMGKEIKFLLHFVKESKQDESGMPNNRFLAERTGGTYSTLKVQPAELEDSGVYFCASSQGWGGPSSYNEQFFGPGTRLTVL.

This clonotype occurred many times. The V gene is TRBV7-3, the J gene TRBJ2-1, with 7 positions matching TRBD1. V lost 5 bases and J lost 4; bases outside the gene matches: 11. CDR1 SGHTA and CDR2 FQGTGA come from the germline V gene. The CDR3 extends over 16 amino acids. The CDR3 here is CASSPGRGQRYNEQFF. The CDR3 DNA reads TGTGCCAGCAGCCCTGGAAGGGGGCAAAGATACAATGAGCAGTTCTTC.

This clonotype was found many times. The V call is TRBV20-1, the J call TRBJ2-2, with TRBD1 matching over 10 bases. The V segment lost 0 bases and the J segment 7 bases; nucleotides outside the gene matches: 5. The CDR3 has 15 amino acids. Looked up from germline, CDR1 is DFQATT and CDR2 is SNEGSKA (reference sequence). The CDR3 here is CSARDGQGDHGELFF. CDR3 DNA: TGCAGTGCTAGAGATGGACAGGGGGACCACGGGGAGCTGTTTTTT.

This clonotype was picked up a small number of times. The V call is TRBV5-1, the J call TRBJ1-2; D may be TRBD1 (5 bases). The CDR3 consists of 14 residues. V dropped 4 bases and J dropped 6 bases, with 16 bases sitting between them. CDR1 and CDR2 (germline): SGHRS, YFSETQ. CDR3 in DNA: TGCGCCAGCAGCGAACGGGGCCTTGGGGATGGCTACACCTTC. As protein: CASSERGLGDGYTF.

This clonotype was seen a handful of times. CDR3 protein: CASKFPGGNQPQHF. The DNA for the CDR3 is TGTGCCAGCAAGTTTCCGGGGGGCAATCAGCCCCAGCATTTT. The gene calls are TRBV6-5 and TRBJ1-5; possibly TRBD1 for D (5 bases). This CDR3 spans 14 amino acids. Trimming took 7 bases from V and 2 from J, leaving 12 bases between them. CDR1 is MNHEY, CDR2 SVGAGI, per germline.

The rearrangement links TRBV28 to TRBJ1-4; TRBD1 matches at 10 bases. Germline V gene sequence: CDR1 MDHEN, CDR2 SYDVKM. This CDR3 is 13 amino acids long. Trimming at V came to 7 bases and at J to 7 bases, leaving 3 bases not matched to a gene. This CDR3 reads CASTTGGGEKLFF. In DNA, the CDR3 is TGTGCCAGCACGACAGGGGGCGGTGAAAAACTGTTTTTT.

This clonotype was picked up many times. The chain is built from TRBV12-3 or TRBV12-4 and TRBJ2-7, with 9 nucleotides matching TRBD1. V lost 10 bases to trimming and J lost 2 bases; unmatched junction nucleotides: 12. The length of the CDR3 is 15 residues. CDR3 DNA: TGTGCCATACCCCGTCGGGACAGGGATACCTACGAGCAGTACTTC. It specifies CAIPRRDRDTYEQYF.

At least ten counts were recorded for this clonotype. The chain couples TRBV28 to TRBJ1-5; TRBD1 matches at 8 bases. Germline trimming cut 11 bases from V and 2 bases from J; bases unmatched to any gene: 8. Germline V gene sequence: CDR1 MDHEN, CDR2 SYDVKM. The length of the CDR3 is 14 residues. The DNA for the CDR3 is TGTGCCGGCGCAGGGGGCGTTGGCAATCAGCCCCAGCATTTT. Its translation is CAGAGGVGNQPQHF.

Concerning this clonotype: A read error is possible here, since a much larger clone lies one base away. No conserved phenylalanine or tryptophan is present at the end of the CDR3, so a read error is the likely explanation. CDR3 amino acids: CASSRKAATNEKLFL. CDR3 sequence (DNA): TGTGCCAGCAGTCGGAAGGCCGCAACTAATGAAAAACTGTTTCTT. This sequence joins TRBV28 and TRBJ1-4, with D unclear. This CDR3 is 15 amino acids long. Per the germline V gene, CDR1 is MDHEN and CDR2 is SYDVKM. V shed 5 bases and J shed 0 bases, with 10 bases lying between them.

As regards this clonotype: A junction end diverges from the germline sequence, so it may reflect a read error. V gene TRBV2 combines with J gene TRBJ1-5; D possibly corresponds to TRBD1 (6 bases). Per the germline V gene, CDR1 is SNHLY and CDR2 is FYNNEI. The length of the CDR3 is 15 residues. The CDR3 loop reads CASSGSGQHNRPQHF. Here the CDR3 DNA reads TGTGCCAGCAGTGGCTCGGGACAACATAATCGGCCCCAGCATTTT.

The CDR3 protein is CASSRPRGGAEETQYF. CDR3 DNA sequence: TGTGCCAGCAGCAGACCCCGAGGGGGGGCCGAGGAGACCCAGTACTTC. The chain has TRBV7-9 and TRBJ2-5, with a tentative D call TRBD2 (7 bases). V was cut by 5 bases and J by 5 bases, with 21 bases left in between. Per germline, CDR1 SEHNR and CDR2 FQNEAQ (reference sequence). This CDR3 has 16 residues.

CDR3: CASTYRGGYEQYF. The DNA for the CDR3 is TGTGCCAGCACTTACAGGGGCGGCTACGAGCAGTACTTC. J is TRBJ2-7 and V is TRBV6-9; 7 bases line up with TRBD1. Germline V gives CDR1 MNHGY, CDR2 SVAAGI. The V segment lost 7 bases and the J segment 3 bases; nucleotides outside the gene matches: 6. The CDR3 contains 13 residues.

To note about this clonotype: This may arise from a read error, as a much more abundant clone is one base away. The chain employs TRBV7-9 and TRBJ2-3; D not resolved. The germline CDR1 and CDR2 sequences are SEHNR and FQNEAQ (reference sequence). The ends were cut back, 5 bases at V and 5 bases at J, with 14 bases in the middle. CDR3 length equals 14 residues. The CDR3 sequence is CASSPFRAKDTQYF. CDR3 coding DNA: TGTGCCAGCAGCCCGTTCCGGGCCAAAGATACGCAGTATTTT.